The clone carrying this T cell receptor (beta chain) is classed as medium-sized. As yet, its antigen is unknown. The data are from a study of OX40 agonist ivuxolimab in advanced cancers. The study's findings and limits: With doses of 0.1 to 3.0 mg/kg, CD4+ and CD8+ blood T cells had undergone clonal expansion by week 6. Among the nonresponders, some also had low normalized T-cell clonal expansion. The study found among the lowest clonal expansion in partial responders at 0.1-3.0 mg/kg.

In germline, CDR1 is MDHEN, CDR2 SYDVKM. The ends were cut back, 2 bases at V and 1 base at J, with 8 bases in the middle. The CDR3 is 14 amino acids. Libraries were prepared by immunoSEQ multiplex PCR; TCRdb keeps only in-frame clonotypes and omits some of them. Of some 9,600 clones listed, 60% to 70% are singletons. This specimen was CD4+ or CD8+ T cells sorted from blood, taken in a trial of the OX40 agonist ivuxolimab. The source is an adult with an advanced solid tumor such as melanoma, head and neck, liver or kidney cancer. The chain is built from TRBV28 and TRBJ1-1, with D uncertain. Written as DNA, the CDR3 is TGTGCCAGCAGTTTAGAGGACCAGAACACTGAAGCTTTCTTT. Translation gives CASSLEDQNTEAFF.